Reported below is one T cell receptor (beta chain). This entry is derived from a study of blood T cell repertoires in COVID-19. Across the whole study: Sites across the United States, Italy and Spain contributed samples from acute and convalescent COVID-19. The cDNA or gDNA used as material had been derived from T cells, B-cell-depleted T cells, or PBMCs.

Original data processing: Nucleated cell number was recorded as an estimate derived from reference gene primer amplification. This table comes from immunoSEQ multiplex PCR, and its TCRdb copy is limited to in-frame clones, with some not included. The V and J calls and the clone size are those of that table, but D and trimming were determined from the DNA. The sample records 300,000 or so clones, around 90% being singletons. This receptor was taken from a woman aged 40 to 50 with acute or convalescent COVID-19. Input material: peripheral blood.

CDR3 DNA: TGTGCCAGCAGCGGGCCGGGACACCTTCCAGATACGCAGTATTTT. It codes for CASSGPGHLPDTQYF. The V call is TRBV25-1, the J call TRBJ2-3; possibly TRBD1 for D (6 bases). Looked up from germline, CDR1 is MGHDK and CDR2 is SYGVNS. Trimming took off 6 bases at V and 4 bases at J, with 17 bases between the two ends. CDR3 length: 15 amino acids.